The 14 T cell receptor beta chains below come from one sample, sequenced in a study of T-cell reconstitution after alpha-beta-depleted transplantation in children. A TCRbeta library incorporating unique molecular identifiers was prepared. TCRdb redid the calling of the PCR reads with MiXCR, one entry per CDR3 protein. The sample lists 70,000 to 95,000 distinct CDR3 sequences; 12% were seen once. This material consisted of PBMCs from the stem cell graft donor, taken from the stem cell graft. The receptors were gathered from a human donor who donated a stem cell graft to a child with inherited bone marrow failure.

Many counts were recorded for this clonotype. The rearrangement uses TRBV20-1 and TRBJ1-4; D call uncertain. Trimming took 3 bases from V and 4 from J, leaving 9 bases between them. Per the germline V gene, CDR1 is DFQATT and CDR2 is SNEGSKA (reference sequence). This CDR3 has 13 amino acids. In nucleotides, the CDR3 is TGCAGTGCTAGCAGCAGTCTTAATGAAAAACTGTTTTTT. As protein: CSASSSLNEKLFF.

This clonotype was counted a few times. V is TRBV6-5 and J is TRBJ2-5; no clear D gene. This CDR3 region has 16 residues. The ends were cut back, 4 bases at V and 5 bases at J, with 20 bases in the middle. Germline V gene lookup returns CDR1 MNHEY and CDR2 SVGAGI. The CDR3 DNA is TGTGCCAGCAGTTTTTCCACTTCGCTGGTGCGGGAGACCCAGTACTTC. It codes for CASSFSTSLVRETQYF.

Many counts were recorded for this clonotype. The rearrangement uses TRBV5-5 and TRBJ1-5, with 7 bases fitting TRBD1. The CDR3 contains 15 residues. From germline, CDR1 is SGHKS and CDR2 YYEKEE (reference sequence). The J segment lost 5 bases and the V segment lost 3 bases, leaving 8 bases of the junction unmatched. In DNA form, the CDR3 reads TGTGCCAGCAGCTGGGGACAGACGAATGATCAGCCCCAGCATTTT. Translation: CASSWGQTNDQPQHF.

This clonotype has a count of ten or more. The J gene is TRBJ1-1, the V gene TRBV7-3, with D uncertain. CDR3 length: 13 residues. With 0 bases removed from V and 3 bases from J, the gap between germline ends came to 5 bases. Germline loops: CDR1 SGHTA, CDR2 FQGTGA. CDR3 sequence (DNA): TGTGCCAGCAGCTTAACCCGAGACACTGAAGCTTTCTTT. Protein sequence: CASSLTRDTEAFF.

Many counts were recorded for this clonotype. The genes are TRBV4-3 and TRBJ2-1; the D gene is possibly TRBD2 (5 bases). Germline V lookup: CDR1 LGHNA, CDR2 YSLEER. CDR3 length: 16 residues. Trimming pared 1 base from V and 0 bases from J, leaving 10 bases between. The CDR3 coding sequence is TGCGCCAGCAGCCAAGGACTCCTAGCCTCCTACAATGAGCAGTTCTTC. Translation gives CASSQGLLASYNEQFF.

The table lists this clonotype with many counts. This CDR3 reads CASEDGRSYEQYF. The CDR3 nucleotides are TGTGCCAGCGAGGACGGAAGATCCTACGAGCAGTACTTC. The rearrangement joins TRBV6-2 or TRBV6-3 to TRBJ2-7, with D uncertain. The CDR3 runs 13 residues. The germline V gene has CDR1 MNHEY and CDR2 SVGEGT. Deletions cut 8 bases from V and 1 base from J, with 12 bases between.

At least ten counts were recorded for this clonotype. This sequence joins TRBV25-1 and TRBJ2-2; 7 nucleotides line up with TRBD2. V shed 2 bases and J 4 bases; nucleotides not matched to a gene: 13. The germline CDR1 and CDR2 sequences are MGHDK and SYGVNS. The CDR3 sequence is 18 residues long. The CDR3 DNA is TGTGCCAGCAGTGAACGAGACCAAGGGAGGGAATCCACCGGGGAGCTGTTTTTT. Amino acids: CASSERDQGRESTGELFF.

This clonotype was seen many times. The chain recombines TRBV20-1 with TRBJ1-1; 8 bases map to TRBD1. V trimming: 6 bases; J trimming: 4 bases; junction bases outside the gene matches: 7. The CDR3 runs to 13 residues. The V gene's germline CDR1 is DFQATT and CDR2 SNEGSKA (reference sequence). The CDR3 bases are TGCAGTGCCGACAGGGGCGAGGGCACTGAAGCTTTCTTT. Its translation is CSADRGEGTEAFF.

The sample holds many counts of this clonotype. The genes are TRBV6-4 and TRBJ1-2; D uncertain. The CDR3 sequence is 15 residues long. The V gene's germline CDR1 is MRHNA and CDR2 SNTAGT. The V end was cut by 3 bases, the J end by 5 bases, with 16 bases between. CDR3 sequence (DNA): TGTGCCAGCAGTGAAGAGTTTGGAGGGAGGTATGGCTACACCTTC. Protein: CASSEEFGGRYGYTF.

This clonotype was seen many times. The chain combines TRBV3-1 with TRBJ1-6, with D perhaps TRBD1 (5 bases). The germline V and J ends were trimmed by 3 bases and 7 bases, with 7 bases remaining between them. Germline V gene lookup returns CDR1 LGHDT and CDR2 YNNKEL (reference sequence). The CDR3 is 13 amino acids. Here the CDR3 DNA reads TGTGCCAGCAGCCAGGGGCCCAATTCACCCCTCCACTTT. Its translation is CASSQGPNSPLHF. The variable domain in full, completed from reference TRBV3-1 and TRBJ1-6, reads DTAVSQTPKYLVTQMGNDKSIKCEQNLGHDTMYWYKQDSKKFLKIMFSYNNKELIINETVPNRFSPKSPDKAHLNLHINSLELGDSAVYFCASSQGPNSPLHFGNGTRLTVT.

This clonotype was seen more than once but under ten times. This chain joins TRBV3-1 and TRBJ2-7, with 7 positions matching TRBD1. The junction had 4 bases not matched to a gene; V was cut back by 5 bases and J by 3 bases. The CDR3 runs 13 residues. The V gene's germline CDR1 is LGHDT and CDR2 YNNKEL (reference sequence). The CDR3 DNA sequence: TGTGCCAGCAGCACCGGGACAGACTACGAGCAGTACTTC. Residues: CASSTGTDYEQYF.

This clonotype was seen at least ten times. The chain links TRBV29-1 to TRBJ2-7; D remains unclear. CDR3 size: 12 residues. V gave up 4 bases and J gave up 4 bases, with 11 bases separating them. The germline V gene encodes CDR1 SQVTM and CDR2 ANQGSEA. Here the CDR3 reads CSVVNSHYEQYF. In nucleotides, the CDR3 is TGCAGCGTTGTGAACAGTCATTACGAGCAGTACTTC.

This clonotype was counted ten times or more. The chain employs TRBV12-3 or TRBV12-4 and TRBJ1-5, with D tentatively TRBD1 (5 bases). The CDR3 spans 13 residues. Between the trimmed V and J ends, which lost 6 bases and 5 bases, there was a span of 11 bases. Here the CDR3 DNA reads TGTGCCAGCAGGCGGGACGCAGATCAGCCCCAGCATTTT. This codes for CASRRDADQPQHF.

This clonotype was counted many times. The chain links TRBV27 to TRBJ2-1; no clear D. This CDR3 is built from 16 residues. V lost 5 bases and J lost 3, with 17 bases in between. Germline V gives CDR1 MNHEY, CDR2 SMNVEV (reference sequence). CDR3 sequence (DNA): TGTGCCAGCAGTACCTCGGGCACATGGTACTACAATGAGCAGTTCTTC. Its protein is CASSTSGTWYYNEQFF.